This T cell receptor (beta chain) was sequenced during a study of shared clonotypes between healthy human individuals. Naive CD8 cells comprised CD45RO-negative, CCR7-positively selected cells, excluding terminally differentiated effector memory CD45RA+ cells. A remark on this clone: Its antigen is unknown.

Assay execution proceeded at the deep level. Authors' data handling: Filtering differed, since immunoSEQ gave only junction sequences and no quality scores. Data came from immunoSEQ multiplex PCR; TCRdb stores just in-frame clones and leaves some out. V, J and clone size are taken as reported in that table, and D and trimming were inferred from the DNA itself. The sample contains some 2,100,000 clones, roughly 91% of which appear only once. Study-wide results and limits: Among the subsets, naive ones generally showed larger estimated richness than memory ones. The naive CD4 repertoires of several donors were compared, and roughly 5% of clonotypes were shared.

Sequencing was carried out using naive CD8+ T cells from PBMCs. The source of this sequence is a man aged 18-30 years in good health. Some clones in this sample may be carry-over from other donors' samples.

CDR3 amino acids: CASSWTSGPYNEQFF. The CDR3 nucleotides read TGTGCCAGCAGTTGGACTAGCGGGCCTTACAATGAGCAGTTCTTC. This rearrangement joins TRBV6-1 to TRBJ2-1; 11 bases line up with TRBD2. V gave up 5 bases and J gave up 4 bases; unmatched junction bases: 4. The CDR3 contains 15 residues. Germline CDR1 is MNHNS and CDR2 is SASEGT.